This record covers a single T cell receptor (beta chain). Its antigen is not yet known. No base qualities exist here, and no much larger clone lies one base off it. From a lookup of the germline V gene, CDR1 and CDR2 are MNHEY and SVGAGI. Trimming costs V 2 bases and J 9 bases, and their ends lie 8 bases apart. The cysteine opens and the phenylalanine closes a CDR3 of 13 amino acids. Left in the record is the CDR3 DNA by itself, 39 bases read in frame from the first base. The data stem from a study of long-term antiretroviral therapy in people with HIV (dated by TCRdb to 2021 to 2024). Concerning the study at large: The earliest samples were collected approximately a decade before the 2015 WHO recommendation for immediate ART, a period when ART was typically delayed until CD4 counts fell. A retrospective serial study tested whether changes in peripheral blood TRB repertoire composition and diversity were associated with ART initiation and durable HIV suppression. A total of about 190 cryopreserved PBMC samples were contributed to the cohort by 30 adults with confirmed HIV infection, with samples collected serially over a mean of roughly six years (range 1-12). Eleven of the 30 participants with HIV were female. No cross-contamination during QIAcube processing was shown when test extractions of a monoclonal T-cell line were performed alongside a few dozen polyclonal samples.

The immunoSEQ hsTCRB v3.0 assay was used at survey level resolution to sequence the TRB variable region. A depth of 40,000-50,000 T-cell genomes per sample was targeted for TRB sequencing. An Illumina MiSeq with a v3 150-cycle kit was used to sequence the pooled TRB libraries. Per the source publication's procedure: Repertoire analysis was performed in R inside a reproducible Nextflow workflow that covered QC, data transformation and analysis. LymphoSeq2, an R package for AIRR-Seq data exploration, was used to implement custom analyses. A few samples that yielded fewer than 5000 total TRB sequences were excluded, so that 150 to 200 HIV repertoires were analyzed. Among the approximately 200 retained HIV repertoires, 55 to 65 were collected before ART initiation and around 130 after ART initiation. Repertoires were downsampled to 5000 TRB nucleotide sequences, and summary statistics were averaged over 100 downsampling iterations. The analysis kept only TRB sequences whose CDR3 regions were at least seven amino acids long. Diversity was assessed using a clonality score derived from Shannon entropy and using the Gini coefficient. Repertoire networks linked the top 5000 CDR3 amino acid sequences whenever two sequences differed by an edit distance of one. GLIPH2 predicted antigen specificity groups and MHC restriction for TRB CDR3 amino acid sequences. To flag known CMV, EBV, HIV or tissue antigen associations, CDR3 amino acid sequences were matched against VDJdb and McPAS-TCR. Pre-ART, post-ART and control groups were compared with Wilcoxon signed-rank tests and Holm-Bonferroni correction. TCRdb obtained this table from immuneACCESS and retained in-frame rearrangements with V and J assigned. These tables miss some clones; where compared with another copy, unresolved V genes account for less than half of the shortfall, and the remainder is unexplained. D and trimming come from the DNA, and the V and J calls and clone size come from that table. The sample table shows approximately 35,000 clones, and 70% to 80% are seen once. The ten biggest clones cover 3% to 4% of the sample.

Beyond this particular receptor, the publication reports: ART initiation was associated with a significant increase in TRB diversity, but diversity stayed significantly below transplant donor controls even after long-term ART. CDR3 length ranges in HIV repertoires were narrower than in controls, and network structure suggested an antigen-experienced repertoire with only a slight naive shift after ART. The samples span the years 2004 to 2017, and the ART regimens used at that time may not be as effective as current regimens. Because PBMC availability was limited, only the TCR beta chain was sequenced, with no alpha chain pairing. Expanded TRB clones identified before ART initiation dominated the repertoire across all time points, though the dominance fluctuated and decreased in many PLHIV after ART. Because pre-ART samples had limited cell numbers, unsorted PBMC were profiled rather than sorted CD4+ and CD8+ T cells. Inferences about post-ART repertoire changes were limited because no data were available on ART adherence, viral resistance or therapy changes.

Participants were included only if at least one PBMC sample before ART initiation and at least two post-ART samples were available. Treatment was received in the United States of America by all participants with HIV. Before DNA extraction, cryopreserved samples of roughly 1-10 million PBMC were thawed and washed. At the time of the earliest PBMC sample, participants with HIV were aged between roughly 20 and 60 years. PBMC samples from each participant spanned 1-4 timepoints before ART initiation and 2-8 timepoints after ART initiation, with a median of 7 samples. For every participant, serial HIV viral load, CD4+ T-cell count, ART history and demographic data were obtained. Genomic DNA was extracted from unsorted PBMC with a Qiagen kit on a QIAcube, with processing performed in batches of 12 samples.

The V gene is TRBV6-5 and the J gene is TRBJ2-6; a weak D assignment points to TRBD2 (6 bases agree). The origin of this receptor is a man between 18 and 29 years old with HIV. The sample was unsorted PBMCs, taken 1.9 years after starting antiretroviral therapy. Here is the DNA: TGTGCCAGCAGTTACGGGCGGGGCAACGTCCTGACTTTC. Its protein product is CASSYGRGNVLTF.